What follows is one TCR beta chain and its context. The sample is drawn from a study of blood T cell repertoires in COVID-19. The wider study: Whether acute or convalescent, the COVID-19 samples came from the United States, Italy and Spain. Sample material is recorded as cDNA or gDNA derived from T cells, B-cell-depleted T cells, or PBMCs.

Sequenced by immunoSEQ multiplex PCR; TCRdb stores in-frame clones only, minus some. The sample consists of approximately 170,000 clones, around four fifths of them appearing once. Seattle cases were enrolled at active infection and followed longitudinally. CDR3 size: 18 residues. With V trimmed by 0 bases and J by 2 bases, 4 bases remained unmatched. Per germline, CDR1 SGHRS and CDR2 YFSETQ. The TCR sequence derives from a woman in her seventies with COVID-19, enrolled during active disease. Sequencing used peripheral blood. The rearrangement uses TRBV5-1 and TRBJ2-5; the match to TRBD2 covers 16 bases. The DNA of the CDR3 is TGCGCCAGCAGCTTGGGGCCGGGACTAGCGGGGGGGCAAGAGACCCAGTACTTC. The encoded protein is CASSLGPGLAGGQETQYF.